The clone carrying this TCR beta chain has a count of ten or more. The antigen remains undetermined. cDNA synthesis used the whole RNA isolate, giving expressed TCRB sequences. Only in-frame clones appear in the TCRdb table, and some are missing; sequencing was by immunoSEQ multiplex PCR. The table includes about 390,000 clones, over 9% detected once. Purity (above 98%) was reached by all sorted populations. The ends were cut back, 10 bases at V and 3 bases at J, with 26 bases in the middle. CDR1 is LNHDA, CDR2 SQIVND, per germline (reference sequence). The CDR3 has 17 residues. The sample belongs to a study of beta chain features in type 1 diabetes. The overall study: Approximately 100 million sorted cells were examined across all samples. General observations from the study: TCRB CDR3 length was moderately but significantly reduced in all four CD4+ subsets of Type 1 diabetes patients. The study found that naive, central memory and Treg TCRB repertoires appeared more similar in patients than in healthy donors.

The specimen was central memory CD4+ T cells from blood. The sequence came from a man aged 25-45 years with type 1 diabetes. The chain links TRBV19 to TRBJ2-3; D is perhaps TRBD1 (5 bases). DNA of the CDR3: TGTGCCACCTCCCCTCAGATCGGCAGGGTCAGAACAGATACGCAGTATTTT. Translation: CATSPQIGRVRTDTQYF. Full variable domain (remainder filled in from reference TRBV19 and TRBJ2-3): DGGITQSPKYLFRKEGQNVTLSCEQNLNHDAMYWYRQDPGQGLRLIYYSQIVNDFQKGDIAEGYSVSREKKESFPLTVTSAQKNPTAFYLCATSPQIGRVRTDTQYFGPGTRLTVL.